These T cell receptor beta chains were read from a single sample in a study of T cells in Graves' hyperthyroidism and ophthalmopathy. In TCRdb, the multiplex PCR reads were re-called with MiXCR into one record per CDR3 protein. The sample has some 570,000 distinct CDR3 sequences; about 15% are singletons. Sequencing was carried out using blood. These receptors were obtained from a woman aged 18-30 years with Graves' ophthalmopathy. Both conserved end residues are part of each CDR3. A D gene is named only where the DNA matches it firmly. The size of a clone is reported for some rows only, either as once, few or many, or as a class for expanded clones.

v_call	j_call	clone_size	d_call	cdr3_aa	cdr3_nt
TRBV7-9	TRBJ2-1	many	TRBD2	CASSLMASGANEQFF	TGTGCCAGCAGCTTAATGGCTAGCGGGGCGAATGAGCAGTTCTTC
TRBV7-9	TRBJ2-2	few	NA	CAPTPATFTGELFF	TGTGCCCCCACCCCGGCCACGTTCACCGGGGAGCTGTTTTTT
TRBV30	TRBJ2-7	NA	TRBD1	CAWSVGAGGGYEQYF	TGTGCCTGGAGTGTAGGGGCAGGGGGCGGTTACGAGCAGTACTTC
TRBV2	TRBJ2-5	few	TRBD2	CASGGGAGGTVRTQYF	TGTGCCAGCGGCGGCGGAGCGGGAGGGACAGTTCGGACCCAGTACTTC
TRBV6-1	TRBJ1-1	NA	NA	CASSPHGVYTEAFF	TGTGCCAGCAGTCCCCACGGAGTGTACACTGAAGCTTTCTTT
TRBV11-2	TRBJ2-5	many	NA	CASSTPSTGRETQYF	TGTGCCAGCAGCACTCCCTCGACAGGGAGGGAGACCCAGTACTTC
TRBV13	TRBJ1-1	many	NA	CASSSRFIGQNTEAFF	TGTGCCAGCAGCTCCAGATTTATCGGCCAGAACACTGAAGCTTTCTTT
TRBV5-1	TRBJ2-1	many	NA	CASSPLGQGHLSYNEQFF	TGCGCCAGCAGCCCGCTGGGTCAGGGTCACCTCTCCTACAATGAGCAGTTCTTC
TRBV5-1	TRBJ1-1	few	NA	CASSRLSMNTEAFF	TGCGCCAGCAGCCGACTTTCAATGAACACTGAAGCTTTCTTT
TRBV28	TRBJ2-7	many	TRBD1	CASSPTGDYEQYF	TGTGCCAGCAGTCCCACAGGGGACTACGAGCAGTACTTC
TRBV27	TRBJ1-1	many	NA	CASSSPGLTNTEAFF	TGTGCCAGCAGTTCCCCGGGTCTCACGAACACTGAAGCTTTCTTT
TRBV5-1	TRBJ2-3	few	NA	CASSLQQGRADTQYF	TGCGCCAGCAGCTTGCAACAGGGAAGGGCAGATACGCAGTATTTT
TRBV7-8	TRBJ2-4	NA	TRBD1	CASSLEGAIAKNIQYF	TGTGCCAGCAGCTTAGAGGGGGCGATAGCCAAAAACATTCAGTACTTC
TRBV12-3/TRBV12-4	TRBJ1-2	many	NA	CASSFEQDYGYTF	TGTGCCAGCAGTTTTGAACAGGACTATGGCTACACCTTC
TRBV12-3/TRBV12-4	TRBJ2-7	few	TRBD2	CASSFYGLAGEQYF	TGTGCCAGCAGTTTCTATGGACTAGCGGGCGAGCAGTACTTC
TRBV28	TRBJ2-7	NA	NA	CASSFIFPGRAYEQYF	TGTGCCAGCAGTTTTATATTTCCGGGACGTGCCTACGAGCAGTACTTC
TRBV7-3	TRBJ1-6	NA	TRBD1	CASSLTGQGQSPLHF	TGTGCCAGCAGCTTAACGGGACAGGGGCAATCACCCCTCCACTTT
TRBV20-1	TRBJ1-1	few	NA	CSAEGGADTEAFF	TGCAGTGCTGAGGGGGGGGCCGACACTGAAGCTTTCTTT
TRBV10-3	TRBJ1-2	few	NA	CAISATEWQGKDGYTF	TGTGCCATCAGTGCAACGGAGTGGCAGGGGAAGGATGGCTACACCTTC
TRBV5-1	TRBJ1-1	many	TRBD1	CASSARQGGTEAFF	TGCGCCAGCAGCGCTCGACAGGGCGGCACTGAAGCTTTCTTT
TRBV20-1	TRBJ2-7	many	NA	CSARGAGDSYEQYF	TGCAGTGCTAGAGGAGCAGGGGACTCCTACGAGCAGTACTTC
TRBV4-1	TRBJ2-7	few	NA	CASSQEDRGGEQYF	TGCGCCAGCAGCCAAGAAGACAGGGGAGGGGAGCAGTACTTC
TRBV4-1	TRBJ2-5	many	NA	CASSQDLETQYF	TGTGCCAGCAGCCAAGATCTAGAGACCCAGTACTTC
TRBV6-5	TRBJ2-1	NA	TRBD2	CASSYLPIPTSGSYNEQFF	TGTGCCAGCAGTTACTTACCAATCCCTACTAGCGGGAGTTATAATGAGCAGTTCTTC
TRBV11-2	TRBJ2-5	NA	NA	CASSLVLRGTQYF	TGTGCCAGCAGCTTAGTGTTGCGTGGGACCCAGTACTTC
TRBV6-1	TRBJ2-4	NA	TRBD1	CASRMGDSKNIQYF	TGTGCCAGCAGGATGGGGGACAGCAAAAACATTCAGTACTTC
TRBV28	TRBJ2-1	NA	NA	CASSLIGLDEQFF	TGTGCCAGCAGTTTGATTGGGTTGGATGAGCAGTTCTTC
TRBV27	TRBJ2-7	NA	TRBD1	CASSFFTGGSYEQYF	TGTGCCAGCAGTTTCTTTACAGGGGGCTCCTACGAGCAGTACTTC
TRBV25-1	TRBJ1-1	few	NA	CASSENSAGRSEAFF	TGTGCCAGCAGTGAAAATTCGGCAGGGAGGAGTGAAGCTTTCTTT
TRBV27	TRBJ1-1	few	NA	CASSRRGAWTEAFF	TGTGCCAGCAGTCGTAGGGGGGCGTGGACTGAAGCTTTCTTT
TRBV5-6	TRBJ2-7	many	NA	CASSPGANEQYF	TGTGCCAGCAGCCCCGGGGCGAACGAGCAGTACTTC
TRBV10-3	TRBJ2-1	few	NA	CAIKGGNTYNEQFF	TGTGCCATCAAGGGCGGCAATACCTACAATGAGCAGTTCTTC
TRBV3-1	TRBJ2-3	many	NA	CASSVTSRTDTQYF	TGTGCCAGCAGCGTAACCTCACGCACAGATACGCAGTATTTT
TRBV5-1	TRBJ1-2	many	NA	CASSLDSSYGYTF	TGCGCCAGCAGCTTGGACAGTTCTTATGGCTACACCTTC
TRBV4-1	TRBJ2-4	NA	TRBD2	CASSQPTSGGAKNIQYF	TGCGCCAGCAGCCAGCCCACTAGCGGGGGAGCCAAAAACATTCAGTACTTC
TRBV5-1	TRBJ1-4	NA	TRBD1	CASSLQGASEKLFF	TGCGCCAGCAGCTTACAGGGGGCGAGTGAAAAACTGTTTTTT
TRBV3-1	TRBJ2-1	many	NA	CASSHLSATNEQFF	TGTGCCAGCAGCCACCTCTCGGCCACCAATGAGCAGTTCTTC
TRBV3-2	TRBJ2-1	many	NA	CASSQSDPRRPNEQFF	TGTGCCAGCAGCCAATCGGACCCCCGAAGGCCCAATGAGCAGTTCTTC
TRBV18	TRBJ2-5	many	NA	CASSPRIEETQYF	TGTGCCAGCTCACCTAGGATAGAAGAGACCCAGTACTTC
TRBV4-1	TRBJ1-2	NA	NA	CASSQGLQGSGGYTF	TGCGCCAGCAGCCAAGGCCTACAGGGTAGCGGAGGCTACACCTTC
TRBV5-6	TRBJ2-2	few	NA	CASSLGGNGAGELFF	TGTGCCAGCAGCTTGGGGGGAAATGGAGCCGGGGAGCTGTTTTTT
TRBV20-1	TRBJ2-5	many	TRBD2	CSATRSGRVQETQYF	TGCAGTGCAACGCGAAGCGGGAGGGTCCAAGAGACCCAGTACTTC
TRBV5-1	TRBJ1-2	NA	TRBD1	CASSRAGDSRWGYTF	TGCGCCAGCAGCCGGGCAGGGGACAGCCGGTGGGGCTACACCTTC
TRBV30	TRBJ2-1	many	TRBD2	CASTWGGFYNEQFF	TGTGCCTCCACCTGGGGAGGGTTTTACAATGAGCAGTTCTTC
TRBV19	TRBJ1-1	NA	NA	CASSSLGGRTEAFF	TGTGCCAGTAGTTCCTTGGGGGGGCGGACTGAAGCTTTCTTT
TRBV25-1	TRBJ1-1	NA	NA	CASSEGPGEAFF	TGTGCCAGCAGTGAGGGGCCGGGGGAAGCTTTCTTT
TRBV28	TRBJ1-1	few	NA	CASSLSPTVTNTEAFF	TGTGCCAGCAGCTTAAGCCCCACAGTCACGAACACTGAAGCTTTCTTT
TRBV3-1	TRBJ2-1	many	TRBD2	CASSQDRVSGGPSINEQFF	TGTGCCAGCAGCCAAGATAGGGTTAGCGGGGGGCCCAGCATCAATGAGCAGTTCTTC
TRBV30	TRBJ2-3	few	TRBD2	CAWRVPGLADTDTQYF	TGTGCCTGGAGGGTCCCGGGACTAGCGGACACAGATACGCAGTATTTT
TRBV19	TRBJ2-1	NA	TRBD2	CASSTSGGAYNEQFF	TGTGCCAGTAGTACTAGCGGGGGGGCATACAATGAGCAGTTCTTC
TRBV6-1	TRBJ1-5	once	NA	CASSEVLNSNQPQHF	TGTGCCAGCAGTGAAGTCCTTAATAGCAATCAGCCCCAGCATTTT
TRBV15	TRBJ2-5	NA	TRBD2	CATSRLIAGAQETQYF	TGTGCCACCAGCAGACTAATAGCGGGAGCACAAGAGACCCAGTACTTC
TRBV2	TRBJ2-2	NA	NA	CASSENPGRSGELFF	TGTGCCAGCAGTGAAAATCCAGGGAGGTCCGGGGAGCTGTTTTTT